The 24 T cell receptor beta chains given below trace back to one sample, sequenced in a study of cytomegalovirus exposure and HLA in healthy donors listed by TCRdb under 2017. Library method: the immunoSEQ multiplex PCR assay. The table comes from immuneACCESS by way of TCRdb, which keeps in-frame sequences with V and J called. Part of the clones is missing from these tables; in studies checked, under half for an unresolved V gene and the rest for unknown reasons. Recorded for this sample are over 120,000 clones; roughly 87% of them occurred a single time. Over 8.5% of the sample is held by the ten biggest clonotypes. Source material: PBMCs. The receptors stem from a woman under 30 in good health and CMV-seropositive.

This chain connects TRBV7-2 to TRBJ2-7, with D possibly being TRBD1 (6 bases). Germline CDR1 reads SGHTA; CDR2 reads FQGNSA. V was cut by 5 bases and J by 4 bases, with 15 bases left in between. The length of the CDR3 is 14 residues. CDR3 nucleotide sequence: TGTGCCAGCAGCCCTGGTGGGACAAAATACGAGCAGTACTTC. Residues: CASSPGGTKYEQYF.

V usage is TRBV28 and J usage is TRBJ2-2; tentatively, D is TRBD1 (5 bases). Per the germline V gene, CDR1 is MDHEN and CDR2 is SYDVKM. CDR3 length: 17 residues. V lost 3 bases and J 3 bases, leaving 17 bases between the germline ends. In nucleotides, the CDR3 is TGTGCCAGCAGTTTGCTCGTCTCCAGGGTATACACCGGGGAGCTGTTTTTT. It is translated as CASSLLVSRVYTGELFF.

The chain is built from TRBV19 and TRBJ2-6, with D perhaps matching TRBD1 (6 bases). Germline CDR1 and CDR2: LNHDA and SQIVND (reference sequence). Trimming removed 0 bases at V and 4 bases at J, with 10 bases between. CDR3 size: 16 residues. Here the CDR3 reads CASSIETGSGANVLTF. DNA for the CDR3: TGTGCCAGTAGTATAGAGACAGGCTCAGGGGCCAACGTCCTGACTTTC.

The rearrangement uses TRBV28 and TRBJ1-2; TRBD1 agrees at 9 bases. This CDR3 spans 14 amino acids. CDR1 and CDR2 (germline): MDHEN, SYDVKM. V shed 7 bases and J 5 bases; nucleotides not matched to a gene: 8. CDR3 sequence (DNA): TGTGCCAGCACCTCCGGGACAGGGAAATATGGCTACACCTTC. Translating it yields CASTSGTGKYGYTF.

J is TRBJ1-1 and V is TRBV4-1; D not certain. Germline V lookup: CDR1 MGHRA, CDR2 YSYEKL. Trimming left V 4 bases short and J 1 base short, with 4 bases between. This CDR3 is 12 amino acids long. This CDR3 reads CASSPGNTEAFF. The CDR3 DNA follows: TGCGCCAGCAGCCCGGGGAACACTGAAGCTTTCTTT.

This chain links TRBV7-2 with TRBJ2-7, with TRBD2 matching 10 bases. V lost 1 base to trimming and J lost 10 bases; unmatched junction nucleotides: 10. Germline CDR1 is SGHTA and CDR2 is FQGNSA. This CDR3 is 15 amino acids long. In DNA, the CDR3 is TGTGCCAGCAGCTTAGTTACTAGCGGGGCCTCCGGACAGTACTTC. Translation: CASSLVTSGASGQYF.

The table lists this clone with a few counts. The chain combines TRBV19 with TRBJ1-6; 9 bases line up with TRBD1. Trimming removed 6 bases from V and 7 bases from J; junction bases left unmatched: 4. The CDR3 contains 14 residues. Germline values: CDR1 LNHDA, CDR2 SQIVND (reference sequence). CDR3 DNA: TGTGCCAGTAGCCAAGGACAGGGGAATTCACCCCTCCACTTT. It is translated as CASSQGQGNSPLHF.

The chain joins TRBV29-1 to TRBJ1-3; D gene unclear. This CDR3 has 16 amino acids. Trimming cost V 3 bases and J 0 bases, with 15 bases left between them. Germline V gene sequence: CDR1 SQVTM, CDR2 ANQGSEA. The CDR3: CSVDHFSAVSGNTIYF. The CDR3 DNA is TGCAGCGTTGATCATTTTTCGGCGGTCTCTGGAAACACCATATATTTT. The whole variable domain, filled in from reference TRBV29-1 and TRBJ1-3, reads SAVISQKPSRDICQRGTSLTIQCQVDSQVTMMFWYRQQPGQSLTLIATANQGSEATYESGFVIDKFPISRPNLTFSTLTVSNMSPEDSSIYLCSVDHFSAVSGNTIYFGEGSWLTVV.

This chain uses TRBV6-6 with TRBJ2-5; TRBD1 agrees at 10 bases. The CDR3 is 15 amino acids. V was clipped by 5 bases and J by 2 bases; unmatched bases: 5. Per germline, CDR1 MNHNY and CDR2 SVGAGI (reference sequence). The CDR3 DNA reads as TGTGCCAGCAGTGGACAGGGGGGGAGACAAGAGACCCAGTACTTC. Translated, it gives CASSGQGGRQETQYF.

The chain carries TRBV18 and TRBJ2-7, with 8 bases lining up with TRBD1. V lost 2 bases to trimming and J lost 7 bases; unmatched junction nucleotides: 7. Germline values: CDR1 KGHSH, CDR2 LQKENI. This CDR3 is 14 amino acids long. Here the CDR3 reads CASSPFQGAGEQYF. CDR3 coding DNA: TGTGCCAGCTCACCATTTCAGGGGGCGGGGGAGCAGTACTTC.

The chain uses TRBV2 and TRBJ2-3; 7 nucleotides align to TRBD2. The germline CDR1 and CDR2 sequences are SNHLY and FYNNEI. V shed 7 bases, J shed 8 bases, and the junction held 6 bases outside the gene matches. There are 12 residues in the CDR3. CDR3: CASTDREGTQYF. CDR3 nucleotides: TGTGCCAGCACTGATAGGGAGGGTACGCAGTATTTT.

This clone occurred a few times. The V and J genes are TRBV7-9 and TRBJ1-5, with 7 positions matching TRBD1. Germline CDR1 and CDR2: SEHNR and FQNEAQ (reference sequence). The CDR3 has 14 residues. V shed 5 bases and J 3 bases; nucleotides not matched to a gene: 4. In nucleotides, the CDR3 is TGTGCCAGCAGCCAAGGGACAGTCAATCAGCCCCAGCATTTT. This translates into CASSQGTVNQPQHF.

The chain carries TRBV5-4 and TRBJ2-7, with 7 bases identical to TRBD1. CDR1 and CDR2 from the germline V gene are SGHNT and YYREEE (reference sequence). The CDR3 totals 14 residues. The V segment lost 1 base and the J segment 2 bases; nucleotides outside the gene matches: 3. In nucleotides, the CDR3 is TGTGCCAGCAGCTTGAGGGGGCGCGCCTACGAGCAGTACTTC. Amino acids: CASSLRGRAYEQYF.

This sequence joins TRBV19 and TRBJ2-7; perhaps TRBD2 as D (7 bases). The CDR3 totals 15 residues. Germline values: CDR1 LNHDA, CDR2 SQIVND (reference sequence). Trimming cost V 5 bases and J 0 bases, with 14 bases left between them. CDR3 sequence reads: CASSLRGANSYEQYF. In DNA form, the CDR3 reads TGTGCCAGTAGTCTCCGGGGGGCGAACTCCTACGAGCAGTACTTC.

For the CDR3, the DNA is TGTGCCAGCAGCTTAGATGGGGGCACTTTTGCCTACGAGCAGTACTTC. It yields the protein CASSLDGGTFAYEQYF. V usage is TRBV11-2 and J usage is TRBJ2-7; maybe TRBD1 (6 bases). V gave up 0 bases and J gave up 2 bases, with 14 bases separating them. In germline, CDR1 is SGHAT, CDR2 FQNNGV. The CDR3 length is 16 residues.

The CDR3 nucleotides are TGTGCCAGCACCTTCAGGGAAGGAGTCACTGAAGCTTTCTTT. Its protein is CASTFREGVTEAFF. The genes are TRBV5-4 and TRBJ1-1, with TRBD1 as a possible D gene (5 bases). V lost 6 bases and J lost 4, with 16 bases in between. The CDR3 runs to 14 residues. In germline, CDR1 is SGHNT, CDR2 YYREEE (reference sequence).

In regard to this clone: Other DNA sequences in the sample encode the same CDR3. The chain employs TRBV7-9 and TRBJ2-3; 7 bases align to TRBD1. V gave up 2 bases and J gave up 1 base; unmatched junction bases: 3. CDR1 and CDR2 from the germline V gene are SEHNR and FQNEAQ (reference sequence). The CDR3 is made up of 15 amino acids. The CDR3 sequence is CASSLQGGRTDTQYF. The DNA for the CDR3 is TGTGCCAGCAGCTTACAAGGGGGCCGCACAGATACGCAGTATTTT.

CDR3 sequence: CASSSPGLPNSPLHF. The CDR3 DNA is TGTGCCAGCAGCTCACCGGGACTGCCTAATTCACCCCTCCACTTT. The chain carries TRBV7-9 and TRBJ1-6; TRBD1 might be the D (5 bases). V was trimmed by 4 bases and J by 6 bases, leaving 13 bases between them. CDR1 SEHNR and CDR2 FQNEAQ come from the germline V gene (reference sequence). The CDR3 sequence is 15 residues long.

Only one count was recorded for this clone. J is TRBJ2-3 and V is TRBV7-2; 7 positions match TRBD1. This CDR3 has 15 amino acids. Looked up from germline, CDR1 is SGHTA and CDR2 is FQGNSA. V trimming: 5 bases; J trimming: 6 bases; junction bases outside the gene matches: 11. The CDR3 sequence is CASSIRDSLRDTQYF. The CDR3 bases are TGTGCCAGCAGCATACGGGACAGCCTCAGGGATACGCAGTATTTT.

CDR3 loop: CASSEGQTLGNEQFF. The CDR3 DNA is TGCGCCAGCAGCGAGGGACAGACATTGGGGAATGAGCAGTTCTTC. The V call is TRBV5-1, the J call TRBJ2-1, with TRBD1 matching 7 bases. V lost 4 bases and J lost 7; bases outside the gene matches: 11. The CDR3 extends over 15 amino acids. Germline V gene lookup returns CDR1 SGHRS and CDR2 YFSETQ. Looking up the rest from reference TRBV5-1 and TRBJ2-1 gives the full variable domain: KAGVTQTPRYLIKTRGQQVTLSCSPISGHRSVSWYQQTPGQGLQFLFEYFSETQRNKGNFPGRFSGRQFSNSRSEMNVSTLELGDSALYLCASSEGQTLGNEQFFGPGTRLTVL.

The chain combines TRBV7-9 with TRBJ2-7; maybe TRBD1 (6 bases). The germline V and J ends were trimmed by 3 bases and 3 bases, with 15 bases remaining between them. The length of the CDR3 is 15 residues. Per germline, CDR1 SEHNR and CDR2 FQNEAQ (reference sequence). The CDR3 here is CASSLNDRTFYEQYF. DNA for the CDR3: TGTGCCAGCAGCTTGAACGACAGGACTTTCTACGAGCAGTACTTC.

This rearrangement joins TRBV19 to TRBJ1-6; 12 positions agree with TRBD1. CDR1 is LNHDA and CDR2 is SQIVND in the germline V gene (reference sequence). This CDR3 region has 19 residues. V lost 5 bases, J lost 7 bases, and 15 bases stayed unmatched. CDR3 region: CASSYLASGTGGANSPLHF. DNA for the CDR3: TGTGCCAGTAGTTATCTTGCGTCCGGGACAGGGGGCGCAAATTCACCCCTCCACTTT.

The genes are TRBV28 and TRBJ1-1; D call uncertain. This CDR3 is 14 amino acids long. Trimming took off 5 bases at V and 4 bases at J, with 14 bases between the two ends. Germline V gene lookup returns CDR1 MDHEN and CDR2 SYDVKM. The CDR3 loop reads CASSPFDILTEAFF. The DNA for the CDR3 is TGTGCCAGCAGTCCCTTTGACATCCTCACTGAAGCTTTCTTT.

This chain uses TRBV6-1 with TRBJ1-3, with D perhaps TRBD1 (6 bases). The CDR3 has 17 amino acids. Germline CDR1 MNHNS, CDR2 SASEGT. The V end was cut by 4 bases, the J end by 3 bases, with 19 bases between. The CDR3 reads CASSGRYREGDGNTIYF. The CDR3 DNA is TGTGCCAGCAGTGGACGTTACAGGGAAGGAGATGGAAACACCATATATTTT.